The 32 T cell receptor beta chains below were found in one sample sequenced in a study of blood T cell repertoires in COVID-19. Clones were sequenced by immunoSEQ multiplex PCR, and TCRdb holds only the in-frame ones, with some missing. The data hold around 430,000 clones, with roughly 88% observed a single time. The sequenced sample was peripheral blood. The source of these receptors is a woman aged 45-60 years with COVID-19, enrolled during active disease.

The CDR3 loop is CASLAGRNTEAFF. The CDR3 DNA sequence: TGTGCCAGCCTAGCCGGGAGGAACACTGAAGCTTTCTTT. This chain uses TRBV18 with TRBJ1-1; D is uncertain. Germline V gene data show CDR1 as KGHSH and CDR2 as LQKENI. Trimming cost V 8 bases and J 1 base, with 11 bases left between them. The CDR3 runs 13 residues.

The chain joins TRBV19 to TRBJ1-1; perhaps TRBD1 as D (6 bases). Germline values: CDR1 LNHDA, CDR2 SQIVND (reference sequence). The length of the CDR3 is 16 residues. V dropped 3 bases and J dropped 3 bases, with 17 bases sitting between them. CDR3 DNA: TGTGCCAGTAGTATGGGGGCAGACTTCGTGTACACTGAAGCTTTCTTT. This gives the protein CASSMGADFVYTEAFF.

The chain has TRBV13 and TRBJ2-1; 10 nucleotides align to TRBD1. From germline, CDR1 is PRHDT and CDR2 FYEKMQ (reference sequence). V was clipped by 5 bases and J by 6 bases; unmatched bases: 10. The CDR3 contains 16 residues. CDR3 nucleotide sequence: TGTGCCAGCAGCCCATCCGGGACAGGGGTCGGCAATGAGCAGTTCTTC. Protein product: CASSPSGTGVGNEQFF.

The gene calls are TRBV28 and TRBJ1-2; D ambiguous. CDR1 MDHEN and CDR2 SYDVKM come from the germline V gene. The V gene lost 4 bases and the J gene lost 2 bases, with 11 bases spanning the gap. This CDR3 is 14 amino acids long. CDR3 bases: TGTGCCAGCAGTTCCTCTAGGCCAAACTATGGCTACACCTTC. Its translation is CASSSSRPNYGYTF.

V usage is TRBV3-1 (or the pseudogene TRBV3-2) and J usage is TRBJ2-1; tentatively, D is TRBD2 (6 bases). V shed 8 bases and J shed 0 bases, with 11 bases lying between them. Germline V lookup: CDR1 LGHDT, CDR2 YNNKEL (reference sequence). The CDR3 is 14 residues long. Here the CDR3 reads CASGTSGSYNEQFF. Written as DNA, the CDR3 is TGTGCCAGCGGGACTTCAGGCTCCTACAATGAGCAGTTCTTC.

This chain joins TRBV19 and TRBJ1-1, with D uncertain. Germline CDR1 reads LNHDA; CDR2 reads SQIVND (reference sequence). The CDR3 contains 14 residues. V dropped 1 base and J dropped 6 bases, with 12 bases sitting between them. The CDR3 protein is CASSIGVAGSEAFF. In DNA, the CDR3 is TGTGCCAGTAGTATAGGAGTGGCAGGTTCTGAAGCTTTCTTT.

The rearrangement links TRBV2 to TRBJ1-2; 7 bases are a match to TRBD1. Germline V gene sequence: CDR1 SNHLY, CDR2 FYNNEI. The trim removed 6 bases at V and 2 bases at J, leaving 9 bases unmatched. The CDR3 length is 15 residues. CDR3: CASRQGLDSNYGYTF. CDR3 DNA sequence: TGTGCCAGCAGACAGGGGCTAGACTCAAACTATGGCTACACCTTC.

V usage is TRBV2 and J usage is TRBJ2-7; D not resolved. V lost 8 bases and J lost 3, with 14 bases in between. The length of the CDR3 is 13 residues. Germline CDR1 and CDR2: SNHLY and FYNNEI. The CDR3 DNA is TGTGCCAGCGGCACAGACGCAAACTACGAGCAGTACTTC. This sequence encodes CASGTDANYEQYF.

The chain carries TRBV4-2 and TRBJ2-4; 7 bases are a match to TRBD2. CDR1 and CDR2 (germline): LGHNA, YNFKEQ. The CDR3 has 17 amino acids. The ends lost 0 bases at V and 9 bases at J; junction bases unmatched: 14. CDR3 residues: CASSQDPEPPGGGIQYF. The DNA of the CDR3 is TGTGCCAGCAGCCAAGATCCGGAACCTCCTGGGGGGGGCATTCAGTACTTC.

This sequence joins TRBV11-2 and TRBJ1-5; D might be TRBD1 (6 bases). The germline V gene has CDR1 SGHAT and CDR2 FQNNGV. The V end was cut by 5 bases, the J end by 0 bases, with 14 bases between. The CDR3 is 16 amino acids. CDR3 DNA: TGTGCCAGCAGCACCTCACAGGGAGTTAGCAATCAGCCCCAGCATTTT. This codes for CASSTSQGVSNQPQHF.

V gene TRBV7-2 combines with J gene TRBJ2-7; D is perhaps TRBD2 (6 bases). This CDR3 has 15 residues. With 7 bases removed from V and 2 bases from J, the gap between germline ends came to 18 bases. CDR1 and CDR2 from the germline V gene are SGHTA and FQGNSA. DNA for the CDR3: TGTGCCAGCACCCAGCAGGCCGGAGGGGCCTACGAGCAGTACTTC. Its protein product is CASTQQAGGAYEQYF.

The chain employs TRBV28 and TRBJ1-4, with TRBD1 as a possible D gene (5 bases). Germline V gene lookup returns CDR1 MDHEN and CDR2 SYDVKM. CDR3 size: 16 residues. V shed 6 bases and J shed 8 bases, with 22 bases lying between them. The CDR3 loop is CASRSSWGVSGEKLFF. CDR3 DNA: TGTGCCAGCAGATCTTCTTGGGGGGTATCCGGAGAAAAACTGTTTTTT.

This chain connects TRBV6-2 or TRBV6-3 to TRBJ2-7; D not certain. The ends were cut back, 3 bases at V and 7 bases at J, with 19 bases in the middle. CDR3 length: 15 residues. The V gene's germline CDR1 is MNHEY and CDR2 SVGEGT. This chain's CDR3 is CASSYPEYPRREQYF. The CDR3 DNA reads TGTGCCAGCAGTTATCCCGAATACCCCCGTCGGGAGCAGTACTTC.

The chain employs TRBV9 and TRBJ2-3; 8 bases map to TRBD2. The junction had 4 bases not matched to a gene; V was cut back by 0 bases and J by 4 bases. The CDR3 is made up of 15 amino acids. The germline V gene has CDR1 SGDLS and CDR2 YYNGEE. Here the CDR3 DNA reads TGTGCCAGCAGCGTAGCCGCGGGGGGCGCAGATACGCAGTATTTT. Translation gives CASSVAAGGADTQYF.

The V and J genes are TRBV2 and TRBJ2-7; 11 bases are shared with TRBD1. Germline V lookup: CDR1 SNHLY, CDR2 FYNNEI. V lost 5 bases, J lost 5 bases, and 5 bases stayed unmatched. The CDR3 covers 14 residues. As DNA, the CDR3 is TGTGCCAGCAGTCGGGGGGACAGGGGGAACGAGCAGTACTTC. Protein product: CASSRGDRGNEQYF.

This clone has just a few counts. Other DNA sequences in this sample translate to the same CDR3. The genes are TRBV5-4 and TRBJ1-1; a possible D gene is TRBD1 (5 bases). The CDR3 runs to 14 residues. Trimming removed 0 bases from V and 4 bases from J, with 10 bases in between. The germline V gene encodes CDR1 SGHNT and CDR2 YYREEE (reference sequence). The CDR3 bases are TGTGCCAGCAGCTTGGGTCAGGGTGGCACTGAAGCTTTCTTT. This translates into CASSLGQGGTEAFF.

This clone has at least ten counts. This sequence joins TRBV7-9 and TRBJ2-3, with 13 bases fitting TRBD2. The CDR3 is 16 amino acids. The trim removed 10 bases at V and 0 bases at J, leaving 7 bases unmatched. Looked up from germline, CDR1 is SEHNR and CDR2 is FQNEAQ (reference sequence). The CDR3 bases are TGTGCCACCCCCGGGACTAGCGGGGTTAGCACAGATACGCAGTATTTT. This translates into CATPGTSGVSTDTQYF.

This clone appeared once. The chain employs TRBV7-2 and TRBJ2-5; 8 nucleotides agree with TRBD1. V dropped 5 bases and J dropped 1; count of bases not matched to a gene: 3. There are 14 residues in the CDR3. Germline CDR1 is SGHTA and CDR2 is FQGNSA. The CDR3: CASSLGTGQETQYF. In DNA, the CDR3 is TGTGCCAGCAGCCTTGGGACAGGCCAAGAGACCCAGTACTTC.

This clone was recorded once. V is TRBV5-5 and J is TRBJ1-1; 8 nucleotides align to TRBD1. This CDR3 is 14 amino acids long. V lost 0 bases, J lost 4 bases, and 2 bases stayed unmatched. The germline V gene has CDR1 SGHKS and CDR2 YYEKEE (reference sequence). CDR3 sequence: CASSLDRGSTEAFF. DNA for the CDR3: TGTGCCAGCAGCTTGGACAGGGGGAGCACTGAAGCTTTCTTT.

CDR3 sequence: CASSYSGTGNTEAFF. The CDR3 region has the DNA TGTGCCAGCAGTTACTCTGGGACAGGGAACACTGAAGCTTTCTTT. This rearrangement joins TRBV6-2 or TRBV6-3 to TRBJ1-1; 8 bases fit TRBD1. The CDR3 is 15 amino acids. Looked up from germline, CDR1 is MNHEY and CDR2 is SVGEGT. The V segment lost 0 bases and the J segment 1 base; nucleotides outside the gene matches: 1.

The chain recombines TRBV2 with TRBJ1-5; D is unresolved. The CDR3 loop spans 14 amino acids. Looked up from germline, CDR1 is SNHLY and CDR2 is FYNNEI. The V and J ends lost 6 bases and 0 bases respectively, with 9 bases between them. The DNA of the CDR3 is TGTGCCAGCAGAGTCGGGGTTAGCAATCAGCCCCAGCATTTT. It translates to CASRVGVSNQPQHF.

In the case of this clone: This sample includes further DNA sequences coding for the same CDR3. The chain has TRBV30 and TRBJ1-1, with a weak D call TRBD1 (5 bases). Looked up from germline, CDR1 is GTSNPN and CDR2 is SVGIG (reference sequence). V lost 3 bases and J lost 1, with 9 bases in between. The CDR3 sequence is 13 residues long. The CDR3: CAWSRDRNTEAFF. CDR3 DNA sequence: TGTGCCTGGAGCCGAGACAGGAACACTGAAGCTTTCTTT.

V usage is TRBV24-1 and J usage is TRBJ2-7; D perhaps matches TRBD2 (5 bases). V lost 2 bases and J 7 bases, leaving 11 bases between the germline ends. There are 13 residues in the CDR3. Germline V lookup: CDR1 KGHDR, CDR2 SFDVKD. This CDR3 reads CATSDSGGLEQYF. The DNA of the CDR3 is TGTGCCACCAGTGATTCGGGCGGGCTGGAGCAGTACTTC.

The chain carries TRBV27 and TRBJ1-4; 7 nucleotides match TRBD1. CDR1 is MNHEY and CDR2 is SMNVEV in the germline V gene (reference sequence). The CDR3 runs to 19 residues. Losses at the gene ends were 5 bases for V and 5 bases for J; bases not matched to a gene: 20. The CDR3 reads CASSRVGGSRRGRNEKLFF. The CDR3 coding sequence is TGTGCCAGCAGTCGCGTAGGGGGGAGTCGTAGGGGGCGAAATGAAAAACTGTTTTTT.

This clone was recorded once. This sequence joins TRBV5-6 and TRBJ2-2, with TRBD1 as a possible D gene (5 bases). Trimming shortened V by 4 bases and J by 1 base, and 17 bases separated the two germline ends. This CDR3 is built from 17 residues. Germline assignment: CDR1 SGHDT and CDR2 YYEEEE. CDR3 sequence reads: CASSTPLGLWNTGELFF. For the CDR3, the DNA is TGTGCCAGCAGCACCCCACTGGGGCTGTGGAACACCGGGGAGCTGTTTTTT.

The chain is built from TRBV30 and TRBJ2-7; TRBD2 might be the D (6 bases). Trimming took off 3 bases at V and 3 bases at J, with 9 bases between the two ends. This CDR3 region has 12 residues. Germline-derived CDR1 and CDR2 are GTSNPN and SVGIG (reference sequence). CDR3 DNA sequence: TGTGCCTGGAGCGGGACTGGCTACGAGCAGTACTTC. Its translation is CAWSGTGYEQYF. The variable domain in full, completed from reference TRBV30 and TRBJ2-7, reads SQTIHQWPATLVQPVGSPLSLECTVEGTSNPNLYWYRQAAGRGLQLLFYSVGIGQISSEVPQNLSASRPQDRQFILSSKKLLLSDSGFYLCAWSGTGYEQYFGPGTRLTVT.

This rearrangement joins TRBV19 to TRBJ2-7, with 11 bases lining up with TRBD2. Germline CDR1 reads LNHDA; CDR2 reads SQIVND (reference sequence). This CDR3 region has 15 residues. The V and J ends lost 5 bases and 1 base, in that order; junction bases with no gene match: 4. The CDR3 reads CASSPRLAGSYEQYF. Written as DNA, the CDR3 is TGTGCCAGTAGTCCCCGACTAGCGGGGTCCTACGAGCAGTACTTC.

The chain is built from TRBV3-1 (or the pseudogene TRBV3-2) and TRBJ1-5; no definite D call. The V end was cut by 4 bases, the J end by 4 bases, with 11 bases between. This CDR3 region has 14 residues. Germline V lookup: CDR1 LGHDT, CDR2 YNNKEL (reference sequence). CDR3: CASSPASFNQPQHF. The CDR3 DNA is TGTGCCAGCAGCCCTGCGAGCTTTAATCAGCCCCAGCATTTT.

The chain combines TRBV4-1 with TRBJ1-6; a weak D match, TRBD1 (6 bases). The V gene lost 1 base and the J gene lost 1 base, with 11 bases spanning the gap. CDR1 is MGHRA, CDR2 YSYEKL, per germline. There are 17 residues in the CDR3. The CDR3 here is CASSQGKGTSYNSPLHF. DNA of the CDR3: TGCGCCAGCAGCCAAGGCAAGGGGACATCCTATAATTCACCCCTCCACTTT.

Of note for this clone: The same CDR3 can be traced to other DNA sequences in this sample. V and J are TRBV6-5 and TRBJ1-4, with D perhaps TRBD1 (5 bases). The CDR3 totals 15 residues. V gave up 2 bases and J gave up 8 bases, with 15 bases separating them. Germline CDR1 and CDR2: MNHEY and SVGAGI. CDR3 in DNA: TGTGCCAGCAGTTACAGTCGGCAGGGCTCCGAAAAACTGTTTTTT. The encoded protein is CASSYSRQGSEKLFF.

The chain links TRBV5-4 to TRBJ1-2, with 7 bases fitting TRBD1. J gave up 4 bases and V 3 bases, and 12 bases lay outside the gene matches. Germline CDR1 and CDR2: SGHNT and YYREEE (reference sequence). The CDR3 runs 16 residues. This chain's CDR3 is CASSSIAGTGVYGYTF. The DNA of the CDR3 is TGTGCCAGCAGCTCAATCGCGGGCACAGGGGTCTATGGCTACACCTTC.

The chain employs TRBV20-1 and TRBJ2-3; a weak D match, TRBD2 (5 bases). Trimming took 3 bases from V and 2 from J, leaving 9 bases between them. Germline V CDR1 and CDR2: DFQATT, SNEGSKA (reference sequence). The CDR3 totals 13 residues. As DNA, the CDR3 is TGCAGTGCTAGTAGCGACGACACAGATACGCAGTATTTT. This sequence encodes CSASSDDTDTQYF.